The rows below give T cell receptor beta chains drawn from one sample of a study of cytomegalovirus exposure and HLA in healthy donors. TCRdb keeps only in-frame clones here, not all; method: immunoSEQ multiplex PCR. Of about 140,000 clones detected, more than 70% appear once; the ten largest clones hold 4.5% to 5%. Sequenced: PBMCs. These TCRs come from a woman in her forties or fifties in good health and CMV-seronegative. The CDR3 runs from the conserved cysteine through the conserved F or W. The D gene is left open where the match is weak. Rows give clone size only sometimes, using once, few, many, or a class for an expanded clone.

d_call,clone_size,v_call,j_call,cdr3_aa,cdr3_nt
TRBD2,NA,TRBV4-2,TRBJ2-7,CASSQGSGGIQKQYF,TGTGCCAGCAGCCAAGGTAGCGGGGGGATTCAAAAGCAGTACTTC
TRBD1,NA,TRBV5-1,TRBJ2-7,CASSPDRVGLYEQYF,TGCGCCAGCAGTCCAGACAGGGTGGGTCTTTACGAGCAGTACTTC
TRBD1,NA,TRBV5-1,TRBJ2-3,CASSSGTGFTDTQYF,TGCGCCAGCAGCTCGGGGACAGGGTTTACAGATACGCAGTATTTT
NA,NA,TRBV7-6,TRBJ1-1,CASSYNRRTEAFF,TGTGCCAGCAGCTATAACAGGCGCACTGAAGCTTTCTTT
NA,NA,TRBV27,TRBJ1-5,CASRTGASNQPQHF,TGTGCCAGCAGGACTGGGGCTAGCAATCAGCCCCAGCATTTT
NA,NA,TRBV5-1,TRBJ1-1,CASSLQPENTEAFF,TGCGCCAGCAGCTTGCAACCAGAGAACACTGAAGCTTTCTTT
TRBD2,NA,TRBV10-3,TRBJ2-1,CAIRTSGGSPYNEQFF,TGTGCCATCAGGACTAGCGGGGGGTCCCCCTACAATGAGCAGTTCTTC
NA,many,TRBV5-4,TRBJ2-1,CASSLEWSSYNEQFF,TGTGCCAGCAGCTTAGAATGGAGCTCCTACAATGAGCAGTTCTTC
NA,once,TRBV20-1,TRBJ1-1,CSASSYTEAFF,TGCAGTGCTTCCAGTTACACTGAAGCTTTCTTT
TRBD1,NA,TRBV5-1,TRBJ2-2,CASSLGDRGDTGELFF,TGCGCCAGCAGCTTGGGGGACAGGGGCGACACCGGGGAGCTGTTTTTT
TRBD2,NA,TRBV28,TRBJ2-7,CASSPGLVPLYEQYF,TGTGCCAGCAGTCCCGGACTAGTTCCACTCTACGAGCAGTACTTC
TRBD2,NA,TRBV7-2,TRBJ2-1,CASSPGLAIYNEQFF,TGTGCCAGCAGCCCGGGACTAGCGATCTACAATGAGCAGTTCTTC
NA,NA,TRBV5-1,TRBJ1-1,CASSTDMTTEAFF,TGCGCCAGCAGCACGGACATGACCACTGAAGCTTTCTTT
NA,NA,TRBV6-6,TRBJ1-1,CASTYGGHRNTEAFF,TGTGCCAGCACCTACGGGGGGCATAGGAACACTGAGGCTTTCTTT
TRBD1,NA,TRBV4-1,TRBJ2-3,CASSQDERGPDTQYF,TGCGCCAGCAGCCAAGATGAGAGGGGGCCAGATACGCAGTATTTT
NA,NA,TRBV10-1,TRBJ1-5,CASSTDSSHSNQPQHF,TGCGCCAGCAGTACGGACAGTTCCCATAGCAATCAGCCCCAGCATTTT
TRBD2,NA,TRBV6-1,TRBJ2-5,CASSGPGTSGGPQETQYF,TGTGCCAGCAGTGGTCCCGGGACTAGCGGGGGGCCCCAAGAGACCCAGTACTTC
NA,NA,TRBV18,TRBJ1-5,CASSAGYSLNSNQPQHF,TGTGCCAGCTCAGCGGGGTACTCCCTTAATAGCAATCAGCCCCAGCATTTT
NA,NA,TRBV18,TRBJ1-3,CASSPPGQNSGNTIYF,TGTGCCAGCTCACCACCGGGGCAGAACTCTGGAAACACCATATATTTT
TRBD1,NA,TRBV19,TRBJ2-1,CASSTVQGGFNEQFF,TGTGCCAGTAGTACAGTACAGGGGGGCTTCAATGAGCAGTTCTTC
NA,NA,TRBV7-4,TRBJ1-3,CASSLARGLGNTIYF,TGTGCCAGCAGCTTAGCGCGGGGTCTGGGAAACACCATATATTTT
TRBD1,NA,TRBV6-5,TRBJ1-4,CASSIRTGGDEKLFF,TGTGCCAGCAGTATCCGGACAGGCGGGGATGAAAAACTGTTTTTT
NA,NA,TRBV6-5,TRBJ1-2,CASSYLQGGYGYTF,TGTGCCAGCAGTTACCTACAGGGTGGCTATGGCTACACCTTC
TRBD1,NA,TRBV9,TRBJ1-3,CASSVGTGPYSGNTIYF,TGTGCCAGCAGCGTGGGGACAGGGCCTTACTCTGGAAACACCATATATTTT
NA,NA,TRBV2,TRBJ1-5,CASSVQGRQPQHF,TGTGCCAGCAGTGTCCAGGGGAGACAGCCCCAGCATTTT
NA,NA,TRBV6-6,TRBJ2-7,CASSYSKGVYEQYF,TGTGCCAGCAGTTACTCGAAGGGGGTCTACGAGCAGTACTTC
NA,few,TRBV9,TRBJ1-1,CASSVEQDTEAFF,TGTGCCAGCAGCGTAGAACAGGACACTGAAGCTTTCTTT
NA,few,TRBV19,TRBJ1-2,CASSPQGGLYYGYTF,TGTGCCAGTAGTCCCCAGGGTGGGCTCTACTATGGCTACACCTTC
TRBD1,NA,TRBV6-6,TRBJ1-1,CASSYVLDRVAFF,TGTGCCAGCAGTTACGTATTGGACAGGGTAGCTTTCTTT
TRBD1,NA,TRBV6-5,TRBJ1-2,CASSYSLDATGGGYTF,TGTGCCAGCAGTTACTCGCTCGACGCTACAGGGGGTGGCTACACCTTC
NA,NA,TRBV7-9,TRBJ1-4,CASSSYQGNEKLFF,TGTGCCAGCAGCTCATACCAGGGTAATGAAAAACTGTTTTTT
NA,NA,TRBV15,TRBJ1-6,CATSRDRRDRSNSPLHF,TGTGCCACCAGCAGAGATCGGCGGGACCGAAGTAATTCACCCCTCCACTTT
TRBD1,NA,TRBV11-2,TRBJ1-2,CASSLDPTGGIDGYTF,TGTGCCAGCAGCTTAGATCCCACAGGGGGCATAGATGGCTACACCTTC
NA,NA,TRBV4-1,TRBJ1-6,CASSQGPPQENYNSPLHF,TGCGCCAGCAGCCAAGGGCCCCCTCAGGAAAACTATAATTCACCCCTCCACTTT
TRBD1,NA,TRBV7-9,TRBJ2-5,CASSPGTGEETQYF,TGTGCCAGCAGCCCCGGGACAGGGGAAGAGACCCAGTACTTC
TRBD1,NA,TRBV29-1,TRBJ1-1,CSVVRDSGNTEAFF,TGCAGCGTGGTAAGGGACAGCGGGAACACTGAAGCTTTCTTT
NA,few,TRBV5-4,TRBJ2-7,CASSLGGASYEQYF,TGTGCCAGCAGCTTGGGGGGAGCCTCCTACGAGCAGTACTTC
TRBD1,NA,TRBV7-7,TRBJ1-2,CASTPLTMAGGKSGYTF,TGTGCTAGCACTCCCCTTACAATGGCAGGGGGCAAGAGTGGCTACACCTTC
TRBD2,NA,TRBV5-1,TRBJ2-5,CASSLGLAGGMETQYF,TGCGCCAGCAGCTTGGGACTAGCGGGGGGAATGGAGACCCAGTACTTC
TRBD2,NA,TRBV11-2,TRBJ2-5,CASSLRTSLEQETQYF,TGTGCCAGCAGCTTACGGACTAGTCTAGAACAAGAGACCCAGTACTTC